This is a list of T cell receptor beta chains from one sample in a study of early T cells in non-severe SARS-CoV-2 infection. One entry per CDR3 protein, called by TCRdb with MiXCR from the 5' RACE reads. The data show 55,000 to 75,000 distinct CDR3 sequences, with over 8% seen just once and 15% to 17% held by the top ten. The sample here was whole blood, taken at baseline. These receptors were collected from an adult who was a healthcare worker with PCR-confirmed SARS-CoV-2 infection or an uninfected control (not recorded which). CDR3s include the opening cysteine and the closing phenylalanine or tryptophan. The D gene is left open where the match is weak. Rows give clone size only sometimes, using once, few, many, or a class for an expanded clone.

size: .
V: TRBV7-2
D: .
J: TRBJ2-5
DNA: TGTGCCAGCAGCTCCGGGAGTAGGGTTTTGGAGACCCAGTACTTC
CDR3: CASSSGSRVLETQYF

size: many
V: TRBV20-1
D: TRBD1
J: TRBJ1-5
DNA: TGCAGTGCTAGCCCGGGACAGGGACTTAATCAGCCCCAGCATTTT
CDR3: CSASPGQGLNQPQHF

size: .
V: TRBV23-1
D: .
J: TRBJ2-6
DNA: TGCGCTAGTCGCCGAACGGGGTGCTGGGCCAACGTCCTGACTTTC
CDR3: CASRRTGCWANVLTF

size: many
V: TRBV28
D: TRBD1
J: TRBJ2-7
DNA: TGTGCCAGCACCACCGGGACAGGGTTCTACGAGCAGTACTTC
CDR3: CASTTGTGFYEQYF

size: few
V: TRBV5-1
D: .
J: TRBJ2-1
DNA: TGCGCCAGCAGTAGCCAAGGGGGGATCGATGAGCAGTTCTTC
CDR3: CASSSQGGIDEQFF

size: .
V: TRBV28
D: .
J: TRBJ2-7
DNA: TGTGCCAGCAGTTTAGTCCCCGGAGGCTACGAGCAGTACTTC
CDR3: CASSLVPGGYEQYF

size: .
V: TRBV13
D: TRBD1
J: TRBJ2-1
DNA: TGTGCCAGCACCAATCCGGGACAGGGTTTCCATGAGCAGTTCTTC
CDR3: CASTNPGQGFHEQFF

size: .
V: TRBV7-2
D: .
J: TRBJ1-5
DNA: TGTGCCAGCAGCCCCTGGGGTGTGAGCAATCAGCCCCAGCATTTT
CDR3: CASSPWGVSNQPQHF

size: few
V: TRBV20-1
D: TRBD2
J: TRBJ2-1
DNA: TGCAGTGCTAGCTCCGCCACTAGCGGGAGCGCTGAGCAGTTCTTC
CDR3: CSASSATSGSAEQFF

size: many
V: TRBV7-9
D: TRBD1
J: TRBJ1-2
DNA: TGTGCCAGCAGCCCCGCGACAGGGAATAGCTATGGCTACACCTTC
CDR3: CASSPATGNSYGYTF

size: .
V: TRBV6-5
D: .
J: TRBJ2-7
DNA: TGTGCCAGCAGCCCTCCCGGACAGCTGCGGGAGCAGTACTTC
CDR3: CASSPPGQLREQYF

size: .
V: TRBV28
D: .
J: TRBJ2-7
DNA: TGTGCCAGCGGAATAACCGCCGGGATCCCCTACGAGCAGTACTTC
CDR3: CASGITAGIPYEQYF

size: few
V: TRBV29-1
D: .
J: TRBJ1-2
DNA: TGCAGCGTTGAGTGGCAGGGAAACTATGGCTACACCTTC
CDR3: CSVEWQGNYGYTF

size: many
V: TRBV20-1
D: .
J: TRBJ2-5
DNA: TGCAGTATTCCAGGGGGGGAGACCCAGTACTTC
CDR3: CSIPGGETQYF

size: .
V: TRBV14
D: .
J: TRBJ2-3
DNA: TGTGCCAGCACCCGTGGGGACTTCTATGGGGATACGCAGTATTTT
CDR3: CASTRGDFYGDTQYF

size: many
V: TRBV12-3/TRBV12-4
D: .
J: TRBJ1-2
DNA: TGTGCCAGCAGTCCTCAATACAAGACGGAGAACTATGGCTACACCTTC
CDR3: CASSPQYKTENYGYTF

size: many
V: TRBV20-1
D: TRBD2
J: TRBJ2-1
DNA: TGCAGTGCTAGAGATAAGTGGCGGACTAGTTCTGGCAATGAGCAGTTCTTC
CDR3: CSARDKWRTSSGNEQFF

size: .
V: TRBV7-9
D: TRBD1
J: TRBJ2-1
DNA: TGTGCCGGCAGCCCGGGACAGCAGAACAATGAGCAGTTCTTC
CDR3: CAGSPGQQNNEQFF

size: few
V: TRBV28
D: .
J: TRBJ1-1
DNA: TGTGCCAGCAGTGACACAGCGTCTGAAGCTTTCTTT
CDR3: CASSDTASEAFF

size: medium-sized
V: TRBV28
D: .
J: TRBJ1-1
DNA: TGTGCCAGCAGTCCGATACGGGCGACTGAAGCTTTCTTT
CDR3: CASSPIRATEAFF

size: many
V: TRBV28
D: .
J: TRBJ2-7
DNA: TGTGCCAGCAGGAGCCATACAGGAGCCGAGCAGTACTTC
CDR3: CASRSHTGAEQYF

size: .
V: TRBV20-1
D: .
J: TRBJ2-1
DNA: TGCAGTGCTAGGAGAGGCGGAAGCTCCTACAATGAGCAGTTCTTC
CDR3: CSARRGGSSYNEQFF

size: many
V: TRBV15
D: .
J: TRBJ1-4
DNA: TGTGCCACCAGCAGAAAGGGAGGAACACTGTTTTTT
CDR3: CATSRKGGTLFF

size: .
V: TRBV11-2
D: TRBD2
J: TRBJ2-5
DNA: TGTGCCAGCAGCCACGGGGGGACTAGCGGGAGTGGAGCCCAAGAGACCCAGTACTTC
CDR3: CASSHGGTSGSGAQETQYF

size: many
V: TRBV12-3/TRBV12-4
D: TRBD2
J: TRBJ2-3
DNA: TGTGCCAGCAGTTTATCTGCCCGCAGCGGGAGTGTCACAGATACGCAGTATTTT
CDR3: CASSLSARSGSVTDTQYF

size: .
V: TRBV29-1
D: .
J: TRBJ2-1
DNA: TGCAGCGTTGAAAGACAAAGCAATGAGCAGTTCTTC
CDR3: CSVERQSNEQFF

size: many
V: TRBV20-1
D: .
J: TRBJ1-2
DNA: TGCAGTGCTAGAGGGGGGCCACCGAGGGGCTACACCTTC
CDR3: CSARGGPPRGYTF

size: .
V: TRBV12-3/TRBV12-4
D: .
J: TRBJ2-7
DNA: TGTGCCAGCACCCGGGACGGTTCCTACGAGCAGTACTTC
CDR3: CASTRDGSYEQYF

size: few
V: TRBV3-1
D: TRBD1
J: TRBJ2-2
DNA: TGTGCCAGCAGCTACGGACAGGGAGCCACCGGGGAGCTGTTTTTT
CDR3: CASSYGQGATGELFF

size: many
V: TRBV28
D: .
J: TRBJ1-5
DNA: TGTGCCAGCAGTCCTTCGACCGCGACACCTTTTAGCAATCAGCCCCAGCATTTT
CDR3: CASSPSTATPFSNQPQHF

size: .
V: TRBV7-9
D: .
J: TRBJ2-3
DNA: TGTGCCAGCAGCTCTCCTGGAGAAGATACGCAGTATTTT
CDR3: CASSSPGEDTQYF

size: many
V: TRBV5-4
D: .
J: TRBJ2-3
DNA: TGTGCCAGCAGCTTGGCAGGGGAAGATACGCAGTATTTT
CDR3: CASSLAGEDTQYF

size: many
V: TRBV7-9
D: TRBD1
J: TRBJ2-7
DNA: TGTGCCAGCAGCCTAGGACAGGGGATCGGTGACGAGCAGTACTTC
CDR3: CASSLGQGIGDEQYF

size: .
V: TRBV29-1
D: .
J: TRBJ2-7
DNA: TGCAGCGTTGAATTGGGTATCGGACCCTACGAGCAGTACTTC
CDR3: CSVELGIGPYEQYF

size: many
V: TRBV30
D: .
J: TRBJ2-7
DNA: TGTGCCTGGAGCGTCGTACTGGGCTACTACGAGCAGTACTTC
CDR3: CAWSVVLGYYEQYF

size: many
V: TRBV18
D: .
J: TRBJ2-5
DNA: TGTGCCAGCTCACCAGTCGCCAACCAAGAGACCCAGTACTTC
CDR3: CASSPVANQETQYF

size: many
V: TRBV6-5
D: .
J: TRBJ2-3
DNA: TGTGCCAGCAGTTACTCGATCGCGGGACTCACAGATACGCAGTATTTT
CDR3: CASSYSIAGLTDTQYF

size: .
V: TRBV29-1
D: TRBD2
J: TRBJ2-1
DNA: TGCAGCGTTGGGGCTAGCGGGAACAATGAGCAGTTCTTC
CDR3: CSVGASGNNEQFF

size: once
V: TRBV27
D: .
J: TRBJ2-3
DNA: TGTGCCAGCAGTCCATTATTAGCAGGGCTGCAACGAGATACGCAGTATTTT
CDR3: CASSPLLAGLQRDTQYF

size: many
V: TRBV28
D: TRBD2
J: TRBJ2-1
DNA: TGTGCCAGCAGTGTGTTGGTAGCGGGAGTAGAGCAGTTCTTC
CDR3: CASSVLVAGVEQFF

size: many
V: TRBV7-2
D: TRBD2
J: TRBJ2-1
DNA: TGTGCCAGCAGCTTCGCTAGCGGGAGGGCTGGGGGAGAGCAGTTCTTC
CDR3: CASSFASGRAGGEQFF

size: many
V: TRBV29-1
D: TRBD1
J: TRBJ1-2
DNA: TGCAGCGTTGGAGGGACAGGGGATAGTCACACCTTC
CDR3: CSVGGTGDSHTF

size: many
V: TRBV7-9
D: TRBD1
J: TRBJ2-2
DNA: TGTGCCAGCAGCCCCGACAGGGCTAACACCGGGGAGCTGTTTTTT
CDR3: CASSPDRANTGELFF

size: few
V: TRBV28
D: .
J: TRBJ1-2
DNA: TGTGCCAGCAGCTCCCGGGACTCACCCCACCGTGGCTACACCTTC
CDR3: CASSSRDSPHRGYTF

size: many
V: TRBV20-1
D: TRBD2
J: TRBJ2-1
DNA: TGCAGTGCTTCTCTAGCGGGAGGCAATGAGCAGTTCTTC
CDR3: CSASLAGGNEQFF

size: many
V: TRBV29-1
D: TRBD1
J: TRBJ1-2
DNA: TGCAGCGTTGAAGCTCCGGGACAGACCTATGGCTACACCTTC
CDR3: CSVEAPGQTYGYTF

size: few
V: TRBV28
D: .
J: TRBJ2-3
DNA: TGTGCCAGCAGTTTCTCGGGGCAGGGCGCTAGCACAGATACGCAGTATTTT
CDR3: CASSFSGQGASTDTQYF

size: many
V: TRBV27
D: .
J: TRBJ2-7
DNA: TGTGCCAGCAGCGTAGACGGGCCCTACGAGCAGTACTTC
CDR3: CASSVDGPYEQYF

size: few
V: TRBV12-3/TRBV12-4
D: TRBD1
J: TRBJ1-2
DNA: TGTGCCAGCAGCTCTACCGACAGGGGCTATGGCTACACCTTC
CDR3: CASSSTDRGYGYTF

size: .
V: TRBV20-1
D: TRBD2
J: TRBJ2-7
DNA: TGCAGTGCTATCCTAGCGGAATACGAGCAGTACTTC
CDR3: CSAILAEYEQYF

size: many
V: TRBV14
D: .
J: TRBJ2-2
DNA: TGTGCCAGCAGCCAAGGTGGGAGCGGGACCGGGGAGCTGTTTTTT
CDR3: CASSQGGSGTGELFF

size: many
V: TRBV11-2
D: .
J: TRBJ1-1
DNA: TGTGCCAGCAGCTTAGATCGCCAGGGGAAAGCTTTCTTT
CDR3: CASSLDRQGKAFF

size: many
V: TRBV28
D: .
J: TRBJ1-2
DNA: TGTGCCAGCAGTTTATCGGCAGGGCGACGCTATGGCTACACCTTC
CDR3: CASSLSAGRRYGYTF